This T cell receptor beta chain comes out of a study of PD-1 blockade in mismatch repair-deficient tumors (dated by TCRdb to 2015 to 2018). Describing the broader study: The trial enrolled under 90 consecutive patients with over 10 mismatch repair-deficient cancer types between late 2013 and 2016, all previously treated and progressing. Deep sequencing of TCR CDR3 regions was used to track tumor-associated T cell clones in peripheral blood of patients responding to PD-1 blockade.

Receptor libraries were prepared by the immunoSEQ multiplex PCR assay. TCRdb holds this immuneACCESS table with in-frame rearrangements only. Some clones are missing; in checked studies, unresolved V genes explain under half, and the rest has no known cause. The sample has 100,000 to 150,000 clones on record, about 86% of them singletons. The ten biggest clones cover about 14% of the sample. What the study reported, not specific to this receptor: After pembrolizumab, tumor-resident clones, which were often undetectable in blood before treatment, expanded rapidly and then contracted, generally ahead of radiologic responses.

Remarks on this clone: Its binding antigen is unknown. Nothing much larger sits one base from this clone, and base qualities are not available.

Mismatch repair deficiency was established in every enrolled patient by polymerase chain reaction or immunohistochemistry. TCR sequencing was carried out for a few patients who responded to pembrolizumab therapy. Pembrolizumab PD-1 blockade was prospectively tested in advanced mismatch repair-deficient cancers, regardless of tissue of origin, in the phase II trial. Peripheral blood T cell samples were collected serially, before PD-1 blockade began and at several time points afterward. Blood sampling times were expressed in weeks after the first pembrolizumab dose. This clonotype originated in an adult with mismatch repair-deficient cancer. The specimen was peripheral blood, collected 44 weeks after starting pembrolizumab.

The CDR3: CASSPMMGQDSGNTIYF. The sequence in DNA is TGTGCCAGCTCACCTATGATGGGACAGGACTCTGGAAACACCATATATTTT. The chain uses TRBV18 and TRBJ1-3; 8 junctional bases match TRBD1. The CDR3 covers 17 residues, taking in both the cysteine and the phenylalanine. The read is trimmed to its CDR3 DNA, 51 bases read in frame from base 1. As encoded in the germline V gene, CDR1 is KGHSH while CDR2 is LQKENI. Germline trimming: 3 bases from V, 0 bases from J; junction bases outside gene matches: 7.